Detailed here is one T cell receptor beta chain. Its antigen remains unknown. Germline V lookup: CDR1 SGHAT, CDR2 FQNNGV. Trimming took off 1 base at V and 4 bases at J, with 13 bases between the two ends. The CDR3 totals 15 residues. The data derive from a study of cytomegalovirus exposure and HLA in healthy donors. Amplification used 60 Vbeta primers and 13 Jbeta primers. Generated by immunoSEQ multiplex PCR, the TCRdb table keeps only in-frame clones and is missing some. Counted here are roughly 86,000 clones, more than 60% occurring once; the ten biggest clones make up 3.9%. General observations from the study: Roughly uniform depth of sequencing across donors was assumed in presence/absence analyses. Looking again later, the authors saw that most CMV-associated TCR beta chains seemed HLA-restricted. Indistinguishable V segments, including TRBV6-2 and TRBV6-3, were excluded.

Sequenced input: PBMCs. The TCR was taken from a young man in good health and CMV-seronegative. The chain has TRBV11-2 and TRBJ2-5; perhaps TRBD2 as D (5 bases). The CDR3 is CASSLGRIKTETQYF. CDR3 DNA sequence: TGTGCCAGCAGCTTAGGGAGGATCAAGACAGAGACCCAGTACTTC.